These T cell receptor beta chains were read from a single sample in a study of response to subunit inactivated influenza vaccine. TCRdb re-called the RT-PCR reads with MiXCR, one entry per CDR3 protein. The profile shows about 540,000 distinct CDR3 sequences, around a quarter of them singletons. This same sample was also part of a study on T cells expressing NK-cell markers.

The sequencing here drew on CD4+ T cells sorted from PBMCs, taken about 12 days after vaccination. These receptors were collected from a man in his fifties who received an inactivated influenza vaccine. CDR3s include the opening cysteine and the closing phenylalanine or tryptophan. The size of a clone is reported for some rows only, either as once, few or many, or as a class for expanded clones.

J | size | V | CDR3
TRBJ1-1 | many | TRBV12-3/TRBV12-4 | CASSSRAQYTEAFF
TRBJ2-1 | few | TRBV20-1 | CSAKTSGGTQDKFF
TRBJ2-1 | - | TRBV7-9 | CASSFRDYPSRNEQFF
TRBJ1-4 | - | TRBV4-3 | CASSQDIKGTGKLFF
TRBJ2-3 | - | TRBV11-3 | CASSPGGQGRTDTQYF
TRBJ2-1 | few | TRBV6-1 | CASKLAGGRSYNEQFF
TRBJ2-7 | few | TRBV28 | CASSSTVNEQYF
TRBJ2-5 | many | TRBV20-1 | CSVHRGKTQYF
TRBJ2-5 | - | TRBV5-5 | CASSSAGTGLAGETQYF
TRBJ1-5 | - | TRBV6-5 | CASSYSRRQGYSNQPQHF
TRBJ1-5 | few | TRBV15 | CATSRGLGRGGSIEGQPQHF
TRBJ2-3 | - | TRBV20-1 | CSAGDRGDTQYF
TRBJ2-1 | - | TRBV7-9 | CASSDPPGTRLNEQFF
TRBJ1-5 | - | TRBV6-2/TRBV6-3 | CASSTDRGLSQPQHF
TRBJ1-4 | few | TRBV20-1 | CSAPFLKATNEKLFF
TRBJ2-1 | few | TRBV5-1 | CASSLGVGGDSYNEQFF
TRBJ2-1 | - | TRBV5-1 | CASSLGGAPLYEQFF
TRBJ2-3 | few | TRBV20-1 | CSARDAERGSDTQYF
TRBJ2-7 | few | TRBV5-1 | CASTLEGGSYEQYF
TRBJ2-7 | - | TRBV6-2/TRBV6-3 | CASRSQTYEQYF
TRBJ2-7 | - | TRBV4-2 | CASSQGSGGAYEQYF
TRBJ1-4 | - | TRBV5-1 | CASSQSGRNEKLFF
TRBJ2-2 | once | TRBV9 | CASSRTALGELFF
TRBJ2-5 | few | TRBV20-1 | CSARGGTLGTQYF
TRBJ2-3 | few | TRBV10-2 | CASRGADPTDTQYF
TRBJ2-5 | - | TRBV6-1 | CASVTGGLETQYF
TRBJ2-1 | - | TRBV9 | CASSPHPREDEQFF
TRBJ1-6 | - | TRBV7-2 | CASSLGQGQIYNSPLHF
TRBJ2-1 | few | TRBV20-1 | CSAPRQGSFNEQFF
TRBJ1-2 | many | TRBV9 | CASSVEGNYGYTF
TRBJ2-1 | few | TRBV6-2/TRBV6-3 | CASSRTGISYNEQFF
TRBJ2-7 | once | TRBV15 | CATSRERDRFSYEQYF
TRBJ2-6 | - | TRBV29-1 | CSADVSGANVLTF
TRBJ2-1 | few | TRBV5-1 | CASSFGLAGGTTNEQFF
TRBJ2-1 | - | TRBV6-2/TRBV6-3 | CASRTLGESNEQFF
TRBJ2-1 | - | TRBV27 | CASRKTTLAGVGNEQFF
TRBJ2-7 | - | TRBV5-1 | CASSLDPSQSEQYF
TRBJ1-2 | few | TRBV10-3 | CAINKDGPLNYGYTF
TRBJ2-1 | - | TRBV6-2/TRBV6-3 | CASRTYTSGRTYNEQFF
TRBJ2-1 | few | TRBV14 | CASSQDSGLTYNEQFF
TRBJ2-1 | few | TRBV20-1 | CSANIPERGLFF
TRBJ2-4 | few | TRBV4-3 | CASSQYRDRAIQYF
TRBJ2-7 | few | TRBV5-1 | CASSWDRAGREQYF
TRBJ2-2 | - | TRBV5-1 | CASRPGSTGELFF
TRBJ2-3 | few | TRBV20-1 | CSARIGQSTDTQYF
TRBJ2-7 | few | TRBV5-1 | CASSLRGLEQYF
TRBJ1-2 | few | TRBV21-1 | CASSKQRGKANYGYTF